This TCR beta chain comes out of a study of PD-1 blockade in classical Hodgkin lymphoma. Whole-study results and caveats: At baseline, newly diagnosed patients reportedly showed less TCR diversity than healthy donors. Those patients who began receiving nivolumab less than 1 year after ASCT had lower diversity, and they were excluded. Similar baseline diversity was found in complete responders and newly diagnosed patients.

The assay was immunoSEQ multiplex PCR, and TCRdb's table has in-frame clones only and misses some. This table has 50,000 or so clones, roughly 89% appearing once. Time point specified: cycle 4 day 1 (C4D1), after around six weeks of nivolumab. Relapses following autologous stem cell transplantation were seen in all patients, with brentuximab vedotin exposure varying. The trim removed 6 bases at V and 1 base at J, leaving 7 bases unmatched. This CDR3 is 15 amino acids long. Germline loops: CDR1 MDHEN, CDR2 SYDVKM. In regard to this clone: Its target is unknown.

The rearrangement uses TRBV28 and TRBJ2-7, with TRBD1 matching 9 bases. This TCR was sampled from a human donor with classical Hodgkin lymphoma. Source: peripheral blood mononuclear cells (PBMCs), taken before the fourth cycle of nivolumab. The CDR3 loop reads CASRKTQGASYEQYF. CDR3 in DNA: TGTGCCAGCAGAAAAACACAGGGGGCGTCCTACGAGCAGTACTTC.